This TCR beta chain was captured in a study of T cells in narcolepsy. Turning to the study itself: Donors had narcolepsy type 1 or type 2, or were healthy controls. Study results and caveats: Autoreactive HCRT-specific and TRIB2-specific clonotypes were marked in same-patient CSF-versus-blood CD4+ comparisons.

Concerning this clone: Its cognate antigen is unknown.

Trimming removed 5 bases from V and 1 base from J, with 15 bases in between. The CDR3 length is 16 residues. The V gene's germline CDR1 is MDHEN and CDR2 SYDVKM. The repertoire was sequenced with immunoSEQ multiplex PCR; TCRdb's copy has only in-frame clones and lacks some. The table has about 24,000 clones, around 85% seen once. This sequence originates from a human donor with narcolepsy. This chain joins TRBV28 and TRBJ2-4; D perhaps matches TRBD2 (5 bases). The specimen was CD45RA- memory CD4+ T cells from PBMCs. The DNA for the CDR3 is TGTGCCAGCAGTGTTGCCCTAGCCGGGGCCAAAAACATTCAGTACTTC. This codes for CASSVALAGAKNIQYF.